These T cell receptor beta chains were read from a single sample in a study of blood T cell repertoires in COVID-19. Here immunoSEQ multiplex PCR was the method, and the copy in TCRdb shows in-frame clones only, minus some. The sample has approximately 170,000 clones; around 83% are singletons. Sequencing was performed on peripheral blood. The receptors shown here come from a man between 65 and 79 years old who had recovered from COVID-19. The conserved cysteine and the conserved F or W are not part of the CDR3 here. Expanded clones get a size class; other rows say once, few or many, or leave the size out.

ASRPTGGGDGYT	TRBV27	TRBJ1-2	12	-
ASSLLSGQDGYT	TRBV28	TRBJ1-2	12	-
ASSLTLSYEQY	TRBV12-3/TRBV12-4	TRBJ2-7	11	-
ASSQLRDSSYEQY	TRBV4-3	TRBJ2-7	13	-
SASPGTGNSPLH	TRBV20-1	TRBJ1-6	12	-
ASRSGVSNQPQH	TRBV19	TRBJ1-5	12	-
ASSGGLAGGPPYEQY	TRBV25-1	TRBJ2-7	15	-
ASSFSRGADTQY	TRBV11-3	TRBJ2-3	12	-
ASSDEAPSSYNEQF	TRBV10-2	TRBJ2-1	14	-
ASSTGDYNEQF	TRBV12-3/TRBV12-4	TRBJ2-1	11	few
ASSLAQGAYNEQF	TRBV7-9	TRBJ2-1	13	-
ASSRGSAGDGYT	TRBV5-1	TRBJ1-2	12	-
ASSQGSLGGNIQY	TRBV3-1/TRBV3-2	TRBJ2-4	13	-
ASNLIGVSTDTQY	TRBV5-6	TRBJ2-3	13	-
ASSESSGKGTDTQY	TRBV10-1	TRBJ2-3	14	-
ASSLDRTVSYEQY	TRBV10-2	TRBJ2-7	13	few
ASSPGQGSYEQY	TRBV5-1	TRBJ2-7	12	-
SVGGGNTEAF	TRBV29-1	TRBJ1-1	10	-
ASSLGPAGENSPLH	TRBV7-2	TRBJ1-6	14	-
ASSLDWSTDTQY	TRBV5-6	TRBJ2-3	12	-
ASSLAVGSRTDTQY	TRBV5-4	TRBJ2-3	14	-
ATRGGEASPLH	TRBV10-3	TRBJ1-6	11	-
ASTPTAGAEAF	TRBV7-2	TRBJ1-1	11	-
ASSDPPWGPYNEQF	TRBV9	TRBJ2-1	14	-
ASSFTSGATSTDTQY	TRBV7-9	TRBJ2-3	15	-
ASSLRLATDTQY	TRBV5-1	TRBJ2-3	12	-
ASSLVSGGNSPLH	TRBV11-2	TRBJ1-6	13	-